This T cell receptor beta chain was profiled in a study of patients and donors after allogeneic stem cell transplantation. Germline V gene sequence: CDR1 DFQATT, CDR2 SNEGSKA (reference sequence). This CDR3 spans 16 amino acids. Trimming left V 0 bases short and J 0 bases short, with 9 bases between. Many counts were recorded for this clonotype. TCRdb redid the calling of the RT-PCR reads with MiXCR, one entry per CDR3 protein. The table records about 960,000 distinct CDR3 sequences, about 20% of them present only once. The sequence derives from a human donor who was either an allogeneic HSCT recipient or a stem cell or donor lymphocyte infusion donor (not recorded which). It is not recorded whose cells these are; they may come from a transplant donor. The specimen sequenced was blood, either unsorted or a sorted T cell fraction (not recorded which). The chain combines TRBV20-1 with TRBJ1-6; D gene unclear. CDR3 DNA: TGCAGTGCTAGAGATAGAGGGAGCTCCTATAATTCACCCCTCCACTTT. Protein: CSARDRGSSYNSPLHF.